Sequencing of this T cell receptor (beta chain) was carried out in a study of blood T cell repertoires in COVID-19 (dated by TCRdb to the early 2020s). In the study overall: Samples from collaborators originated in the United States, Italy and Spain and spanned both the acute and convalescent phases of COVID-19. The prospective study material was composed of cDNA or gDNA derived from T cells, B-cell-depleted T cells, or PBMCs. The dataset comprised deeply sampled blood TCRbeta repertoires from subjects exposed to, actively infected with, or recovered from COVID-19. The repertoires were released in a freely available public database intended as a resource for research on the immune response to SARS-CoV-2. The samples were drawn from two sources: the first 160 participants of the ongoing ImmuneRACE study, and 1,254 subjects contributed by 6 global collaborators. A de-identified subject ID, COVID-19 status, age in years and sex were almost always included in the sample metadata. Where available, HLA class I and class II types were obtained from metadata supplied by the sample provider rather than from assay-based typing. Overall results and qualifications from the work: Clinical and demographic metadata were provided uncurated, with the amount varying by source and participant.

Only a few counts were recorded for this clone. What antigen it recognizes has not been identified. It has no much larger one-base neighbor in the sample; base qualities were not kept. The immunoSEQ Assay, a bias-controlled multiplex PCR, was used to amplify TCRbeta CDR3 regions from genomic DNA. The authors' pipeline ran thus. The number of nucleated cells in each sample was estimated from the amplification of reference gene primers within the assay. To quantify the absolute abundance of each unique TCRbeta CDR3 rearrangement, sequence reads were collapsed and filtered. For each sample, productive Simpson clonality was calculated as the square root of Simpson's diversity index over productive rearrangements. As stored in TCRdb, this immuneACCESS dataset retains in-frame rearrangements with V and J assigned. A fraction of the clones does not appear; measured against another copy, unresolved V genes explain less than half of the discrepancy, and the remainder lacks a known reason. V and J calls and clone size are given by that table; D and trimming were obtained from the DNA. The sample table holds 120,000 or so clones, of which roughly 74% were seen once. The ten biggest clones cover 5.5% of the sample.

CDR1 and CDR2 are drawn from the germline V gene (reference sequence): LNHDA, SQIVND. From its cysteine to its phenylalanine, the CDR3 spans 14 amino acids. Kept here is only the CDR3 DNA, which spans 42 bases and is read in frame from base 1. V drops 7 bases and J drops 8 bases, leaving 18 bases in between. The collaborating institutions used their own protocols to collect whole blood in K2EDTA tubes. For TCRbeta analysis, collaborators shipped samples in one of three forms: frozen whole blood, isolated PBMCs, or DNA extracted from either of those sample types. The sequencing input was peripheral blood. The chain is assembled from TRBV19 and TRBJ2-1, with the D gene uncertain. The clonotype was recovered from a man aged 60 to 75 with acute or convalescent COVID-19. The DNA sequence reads TGTGCCAGTACCAGAAACCCTGATGCCCATGAGCAGTTCTTC. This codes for CASTRNPDAHEQFF.